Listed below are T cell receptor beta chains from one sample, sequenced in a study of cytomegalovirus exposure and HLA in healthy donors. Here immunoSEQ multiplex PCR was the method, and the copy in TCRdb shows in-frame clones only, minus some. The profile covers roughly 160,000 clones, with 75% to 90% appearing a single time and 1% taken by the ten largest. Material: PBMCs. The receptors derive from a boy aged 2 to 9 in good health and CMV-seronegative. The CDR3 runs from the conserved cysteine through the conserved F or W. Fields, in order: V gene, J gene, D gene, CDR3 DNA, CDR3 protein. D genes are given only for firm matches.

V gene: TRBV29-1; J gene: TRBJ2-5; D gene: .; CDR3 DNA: TGCAGCGGGGACCCCGGCCAGGGGGAGACCCAGTACTTC; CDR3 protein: CSGDPGQGETQYF
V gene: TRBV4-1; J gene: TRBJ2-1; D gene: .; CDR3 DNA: TGCGCCAGCAGCCAACCTGGGAGGAATGAGCAGTTCTTC; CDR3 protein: CASSQPGRNEQFF
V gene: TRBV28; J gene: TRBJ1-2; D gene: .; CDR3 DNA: TGTGCCAGCAGTTCCCCGGGGGGAGGTACTTCTATGGGATACACCTTC; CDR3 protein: CASSSPGGGTSMGYTF
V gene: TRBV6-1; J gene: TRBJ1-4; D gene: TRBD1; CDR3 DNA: TGTGCCAGCAGAGACAGGGGGCGAACTAATGAAAAACTGTTTTTT; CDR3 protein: CASRDRGRTNEKLFF
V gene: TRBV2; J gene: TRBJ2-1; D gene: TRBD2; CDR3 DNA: TGTGCCAGCAGTGAATCGGCTAGCGGGGGGGGTTACAATGAGCAGTTCTTC; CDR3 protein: CASSESASGGGYNEQFF
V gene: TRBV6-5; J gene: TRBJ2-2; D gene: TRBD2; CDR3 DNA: TGTGCCAGCAGTTACCGGGCTAGCGGGGGAACCGGGGAGCTGTTTTTT; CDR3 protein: CASSYRASGGTGELFF
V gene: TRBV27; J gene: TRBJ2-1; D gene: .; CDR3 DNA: TGTGCCAGCAGTCTCCCCAGGAACAATGAGCAGTTCTTC; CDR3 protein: CASSLPRNNEQFF
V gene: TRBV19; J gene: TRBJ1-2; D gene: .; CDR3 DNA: TGTGCCAGTAGTATTGGGAATACTCCCCAGGGGTACACCTTC; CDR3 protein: CASSIGNTPQGYTF
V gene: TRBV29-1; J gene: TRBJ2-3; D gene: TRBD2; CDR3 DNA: TGCAGCGTGCAGCGGGAGGTTCCAGATACGCAGTATTTT; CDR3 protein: CSVQREVPDTQYF
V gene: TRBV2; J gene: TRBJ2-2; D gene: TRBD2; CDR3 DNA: TGTGCCAGCTCAGCGGGGGCTGCGAACACCGGGGAGCTGTTTTTT; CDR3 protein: CASSAGAANTGELFF